The next 12 T cell receptor beta chains were all read from a single sample in a study of T cell repertoires in cytomegalovirus infection. Their cognate antigens are unknown. TCRdb re-called the reads through MiXCR, storing one row per CDR3 protein. The sample has a few hundred thousand distinct CDR3 sequences; almost 30% are singletons. Sequences were derived from cultured PBMCs, sampled from culture after CMV antigen stimulation. These receptors originate from a human donor in good health (CMV status not recorded). Some clones in this sample may be carry-over from other donors' samples.

This clonotype was counted a few times. J is TRBJ2-1 and V is TRBV7-2; the match to TRBD2 covers 7 bases. Germline assignment: CDR1 SGHTA and CDR2 FQGNSA. J gave up 2 bases and V 2 bases, and 6 bases lay outside the gene matches. There are 16 residues in the CDR3. CDR3 sequence reads: CASSLRSGIPYNEQFF. The CDR3 DNA reads as TGTGCCAGCAGCTTACGGAGCGGGATCCCCTACAATGAGCAGTTCTTC.

The chain has TRBV7-9 and TRBJ1-3, with D possibly matching TRBD1 (6 bases). Germline V gives CDR1 SEHNR, CDR2 FQNEAQ (reference sequence). Deletions cut 8 bases from V and 6 bases from J, with 17 bases between. There are 14 residues in the CDR3. The CDR3 is CASLPPGGPNTIYF. CDR3 sequence (DNA): TGTGCCAGCCTCCCACCGGGGGGGCCAAACACCATATATTTT.

The chain employs TRBV20-1 and TRBJ1-5, with D maybe TRBD1 (5 bases). Trimming took off 6 bases at V and 6 bases at J, with 15 bases between the two ends. This CDR3 has 13 amino acids. Germline CDR1 DFQATT, CDR2 SNEGSKA (reference sequence). In nucleotides, the CDR3 is TGCAGTGCCGGCGGGGCCCGGGGTCAGCCCCAGCATTTT. Translating it yields CSAGGARGQPQHF.

The V and J genes are TRBV24-1 and TRBJ2-3; 14 bases fit TRBD2. The CDR3 runs to 18 residues. Trimming took 3 bases from V and 2 from J; bases not matched to a gene: 6. CDR1 is KGHDR and CDR2 is SFDVKD in the germline V gene. CDR3 DNA sequence: TGTGCCACCAGTGATGGCGGGACTAGCGGGAGTGTCACAGATACGCAGTATTTT. It specifies CATSDGGTSGSVTDTQYF.

This chain uses TRBV28 with TRBJ2-3, with TRBD2 matching 11 bases. Trimming at V came to 2 bases and at J to 4 bases, leaving 5 bases not matched to a gene. Germline-derived CDR1 and CDR2 are MDHEN and SYDVKM. The length of the CDR3 is 16 residues. Here the CDR3 reads CASSLVVAGGPDTQYF. The DNA of the CDR3 is TGTGCCAGCAGTTTAGTTGTAGCGGGAGGGCCAGATACGCAGTATTTT.

V is TRBV7-9 and J is TRBJ2-3; D is possibly TRBD2 (6 bases). V lost 6 bases and J lost 0, with 19 bases in between. CDR1 SEHNR and CDR2 FQNEAQ come from the germline V gene (reference sequence). This CDR3 region has 17 residues. DNA of the CDR3: TGTGCCAGCAGACCACCCTCGGCGGGGCTGAGCACAGATACGCAGTATTTT. Residues: CASRPPSAGLSTDTQYF.

The chain is built from TRBV10-3 and TRBJ2-1; unclear D gene. CDR3 length equals 13 residues. In germline, CDR1 is ENHRY, CDR2 SYGVKD. V gave up 6 bases and J gave up 7 bases, with 13 bases separating them. The chain's CDR3 is CAIRRTELNEQFF. DNA for the CDR3: TGTGCCATCAGGAGGACGGAATTAAATGAGCAGTTCTTC.

This clonotype was observed a handful of times. The chain couples TRBV7-3 to TRBJ2-7; D is undetermined. The V gene lost 5 bases and the J gene lost 7 bases, with 9 bases spanning the gap. This CDR3 has 11 residues. Germline V gives CDR1 SGHTA, CDR2 FQGTGA. The CDR3 DNA reads as TGTGCCAGCAGCCCCCCCGCGGAGCAGTACTTC. It translates to CASSPPAEQYF.

A few counts support this clonotype. This chain uses TRBV6-6 with TRBJ2-7; D remains unclear. From germline, CDR1 is MNHNY and CDR2 SVGAGI (reference sequence). This CDR3 contains 14 residues. V was pared by 4 bases and J by 4 bases, with 14 bases between. The DNA of the CDR3 is TGTGCCAGCAGTTTGTCCCAGACCCGATACGAGCAGTACTTC. The encoded protein is CASSLSQTRYEQYF.

The chain links TRBV5-1 to TRBJ1-4; D gene unclear. The CDR3 has 15 amino acids. Looked up from germline, CDR1 is SGHRS and CDR2 is YFSETQ. V was clipped by 4 bases and J by 0 bases, with 10 bases between them. CDR3 residues: CASSPPGTTNEKLFF. For the CDR3, the DNA is TGCGCCAGCAGCCCTCCGGGGACAACTAATGAAAAACTGTTTTTT.

The chain recombines TRBV29-1 with TRBJ2-1, with 8 bases fitting TRBD2. In germline, CDR1 is SQVTM, CDR2 ANQGSEA. The CDR3 is 13 residues long. CDR3 in amino acids: CIFRGGRYNEQFF. The CDR3 bases are TGCATCTTCCGGGGGGGGCGATACAATGAGCAGTTCTTC.

V and J are TRBV5-1 and TRBJ1-1; tentative D call: TRBD1 (5 bases). Per germline, CDR1 SGHRS and CDR2 YFSETQ. The CDR3 length is 13 residues. V was clipped by 4 bases and J by 6 bases, with 13 bases between them. The CDR3 bases are TGCGCCAGCAGCGGGGGGACGGGGCCTGAAGCTTTCTTT. Translation gives CASSGGTGPEAFF.